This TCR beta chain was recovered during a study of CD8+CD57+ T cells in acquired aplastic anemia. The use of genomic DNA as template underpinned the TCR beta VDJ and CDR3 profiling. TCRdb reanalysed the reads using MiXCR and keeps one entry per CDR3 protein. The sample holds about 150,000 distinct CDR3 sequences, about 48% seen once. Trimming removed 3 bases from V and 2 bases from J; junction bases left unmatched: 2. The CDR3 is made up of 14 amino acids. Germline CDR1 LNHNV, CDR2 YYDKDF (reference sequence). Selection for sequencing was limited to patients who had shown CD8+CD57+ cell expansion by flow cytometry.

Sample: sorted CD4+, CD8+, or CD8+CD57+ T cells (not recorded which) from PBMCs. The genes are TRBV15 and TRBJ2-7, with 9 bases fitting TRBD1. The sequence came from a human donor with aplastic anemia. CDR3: CATSSDRGTYEQYF. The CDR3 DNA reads TGTGCCACCAGCAGCGACAGGGGGACCTACGAGCAGTACTTC.